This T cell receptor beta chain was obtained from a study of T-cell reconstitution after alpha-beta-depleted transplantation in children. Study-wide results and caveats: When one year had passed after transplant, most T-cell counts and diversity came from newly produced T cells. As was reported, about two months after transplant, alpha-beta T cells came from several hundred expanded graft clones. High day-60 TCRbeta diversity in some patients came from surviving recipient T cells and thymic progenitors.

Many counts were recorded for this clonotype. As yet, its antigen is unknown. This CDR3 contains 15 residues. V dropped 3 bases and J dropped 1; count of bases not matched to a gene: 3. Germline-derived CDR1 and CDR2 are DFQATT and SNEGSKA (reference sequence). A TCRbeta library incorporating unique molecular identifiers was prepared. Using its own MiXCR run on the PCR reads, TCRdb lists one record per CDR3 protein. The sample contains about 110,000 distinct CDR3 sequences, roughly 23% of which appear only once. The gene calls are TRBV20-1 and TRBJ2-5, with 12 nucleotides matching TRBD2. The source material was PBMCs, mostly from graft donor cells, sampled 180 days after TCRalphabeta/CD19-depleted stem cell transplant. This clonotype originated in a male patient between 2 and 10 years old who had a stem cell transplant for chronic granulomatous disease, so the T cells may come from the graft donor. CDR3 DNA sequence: TGCAGTGCTAGGCCGGGACTAGCGGGCCAAGAGACCCAGTACTTC. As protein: CSARPGLAGQETQYF.